This TCR beta chain was found in a study of blood T cell repertoires in COVID-19. Study-level information: Both acute and convalescent COVID-19 samples were obtained from the United States, Italy and Spain. T cells, B-cell-depleted T cells, or PBMCs provided the cDNA or gDNA that served as material.

This CDR3 has 13 amino acids. Germline V gene lookup returns CDR1 SGHDN and CDR2 FVKESK. Trimming removed 2 bases from V and 4 bases from J, with 8 bases in between. In the original analysis: Amplification of reference gene primers provided the estimated nucleated cell counts. Assay used: immunoSEQ multiplex PCR; TCRdb lists only in-frame clones, some missing. Clone size and V and J calls were adopted from that table, with D and trimming inferred from the DNA. The table records 75,000 to 90,000 clones, approximately 89% of them present only once. The TCR originated in an elderly man with acute or convalescent COVID-19. Sequenced: peripheral blood. This chain uses TRBV14 with TRBJ1-1; D is possibly TRBD1 (5 bases). For the CDR3, the DNA is TGTGCCAGCAGCCAACAGGGTACCACTGAAGCTTTCTTT. Its protein product is CASSQQGTTEAFF.